This TCR beta chain came from a study of T cells in Graves' hyperthyroidism and ophthalmopathy. Notes on the study in general: Ophthalmopathy onset followed model prediction by a median approximately 6.2 months. Most thyroid clonotypes expanded above 0.001 were also detected in blood.

This clonotype was recorded many times. No antigen is known for it. Uncontrolled infection, other autoimmune disease, pregnancy or lactation disqualified patients from enrolment. Each 10 ml fresh peripheral blood draw supplied the PBMCs. Amplification of TCR beta CDR3 regions was performed using RNA transcripts as template. First-round RT-PCR of the TCR CDR3 relied on the HTBI primer set. Using its own MiXCR run on the multiplex PCR reads, TCRdb lists one record per CDR3 protein. The data contain fewer than 550,000 distinct CDR3 sequences, less than 20% of them seen just once; the ten biggest clones take up less than 15%. The CDR3 extends over 18 amino acids. Germline V gives CDR1 SGHTA, CDR2 FQGNSA. V shed 2 bases and J 1 base; nucleotides not matched to a gene: 11.

The origin of this receptor is a woman between 18 and 29 years old with Graves' hyperthyroidism. The chain links TRBV7-2 to TRBJ2-7; 10 nucleotides align to TRBD2. Input material: blood. CDR3: CASSLRQEQGLASYEQYF. Written as DNA, the CDR3 is TGTGCCAGCAGCTTACGTCAGGAACAGGGACTAGCGTCCTACGAGCAGTACTTC.